A selection of T cell receptor beta chains follows, all from one sample in a study of cytomegalovirus exposure and HLA in healthy donors. Profiling relied on immunoSEQ multiplex PCR, and the TCRdb table lists in-frame clones only, not all of them. The repertoire holds some 150,000 clones, with 77% as singletons. Sequenced sample: PBMCs. These receptors came from a male donor in good health and CMV-seronegative. The CDR3 runs from the conserved cysteine through the conserved F or W.

TRBJ2-7 TRBV30 CAWSVDSYEQYF
TRBJ2-2 TRBV6-4 CASSLGDTGELFF
TRBJ2-6 TRBV15 CATSMSGTVFSGANVLTF
TRBJ2-1 TRBV19 CASSSAPGLAGGKSFF
TRBJ1-1 TRBV7-9 CASTTDMMNTEAFF
TRBJ2-7 TRBV6-5 CASSRLDSYEQYF
TRBJ2-4 TRBV6-6 CASKAGPNIQYF
TRBJ1-1 TRBV27 CASKEGATNTEAFF
TRBJ2-6 TRBV9 CASSSGAGHSGANVLTF
TRBJ1-1 TRBV9 CASSVVDSRMNTEAFF
TRBJ2-2 TRBV5-1 CASHRGDTGELFF
TRBJ2-1 TRBV5-4 CASSLGQGGYNEQFF
TRBJ2-3 TRBV2 CASSFTSGSLDTQYF
TRBJ2-3 TRBV15 CATRRGSTDTQYF
TRBJ1-1 TRBV18 CASSPDTNTEAFF
TRBJ1-2 TRBV2 CASRAGVGYTF